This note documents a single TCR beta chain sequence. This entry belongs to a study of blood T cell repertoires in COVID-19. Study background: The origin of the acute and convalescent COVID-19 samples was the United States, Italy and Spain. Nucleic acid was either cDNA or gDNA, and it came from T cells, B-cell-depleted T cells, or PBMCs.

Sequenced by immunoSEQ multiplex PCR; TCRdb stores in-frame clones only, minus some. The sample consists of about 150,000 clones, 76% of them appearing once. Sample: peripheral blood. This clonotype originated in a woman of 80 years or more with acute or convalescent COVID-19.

The CDR3 spells CATTRTGVFYYNEQFF. CDR3 nucleotide sequence: TGTGCCACGACCCGTACAGGGGTCTTCTACTACAATGAGCAGTTCTTC. The rearrangement uses TRBV19 and TRBJ2-1; the match to TRBD1 covers 7 bases. Germline CDR1 is LNHDA and CDR2 is SQIVND (reference sequence). Trimming at V came to 10 bases and at J to 3 bases, leaving 15 bases not matched to a gene. This CDR3 contains 16 residues.